These T cell receptor beta chains were read from a single sample in a study of cytomegalovirus exposure and HLA in healthy donors. The data were produced by immunoSEQ multiplex PCR, yet TCRdb's version contains in-frame clones alone and is incomplete. The table records around 170,000 clones, 60% to 85% of them present only once. The sample was PBMCs. All receptors come from a man in his late teens or twenties in good health and CMV-seronegative. Both conserved end residues are part of each CDR3. Each record gives: CDR3 DNA, CDR3 protein, J gene, D gene, V gene, clone size. A D gene is named only where the DNA matches it firmly. Size tells how often a clone was seen (once, few, many) or the class of an expanded clone, and some rows leave it out.

CDR3nt: TGTGCCAGCAGGGAGGGACAGTATAGCAATCAGCCCCAGCATTTT
CDR3aa: CASREGQYSNQPQHF
j_gene: TRBJ1-5
d_gene: TRBD1
v_gene: TRBV2
abundance: once

CDR3nt: TGTGCCAGCAGCCCCCCCGGGACAGGGGTAGGAACTGAAGCTTTCTTT
CDR3aa: CASSPPGTGVGTEAFF
j_gene: TRBJ1-1
d_gene: TRBD1
v_gene: TRBV4-2
abundance: few

CDR3nt: TGTGCCAGCAGCTTAGGCCGGGACAGGCCTAACACCGGGGAGCTGTTTTTT
CDR3aa: CASSLGRDRPNTGELFF
j_gene: TRBJ2-2
d_gene: TRBD1
v_gene: TRBV7-8
abundance: -

CDR3nt: TGCGCCAGCAGCGGGTACACGGGAGGCCGCACAGATACGCAGTATTTT
CDR3aa: CASSGYTGGRTDTQYF
j_gene: TRBJ2-3
d_gene: TRBD2
v_gene: TRBV10-1
abundance: -

CDR3nt: TGTGCCAGCAGACAGGGGGCCGGGGAGCTGTTTTTT
CDR3aa: CASRQGAGELFF
j_gene: TRBJ2-2
d_gene: TRBD1
v_gene: TRBV6-5
abundance: -

CDR3nt: TGCGCCAGCAGCTTGGCTCAGGGGGCCGCTTTCTTT
CDR3aa: CASSLAQGAAFF
j_gene: TRBJ1-1
d_gene: TRBD1
v_gene: TRBV5-1
abundance: few

CDR3nt: TGTGCCAGCAGCTCAACTAGCGGGAGCCAAGAGACCCAGTACTTC
CDR3aa: CASSSTSGSQETQYF
j_gene: TRBJ2-5
d_gene: TRBD2
v_gene: TRBV5-6
abundance: -

CDR3nt: TGTGCCAGCAGCCCATTCGGGACAAATGGCTACACCTTC
CDR3aa: CASSPFGTNGYTF
j_gene: TRBJ1-2
d_gene: -
v_gene: TRBV7-8
abundance: -

CDR3nt: TGTGCCAGCAGTTCCGGGGGGGTTAGAGGGTCGCAGTACTTC
CDR3aa: CASSSGGVRGSQYF
j_gene: TRBJ2-5
d_gene: TRBD2
v_gene: TRBV27
abundance: -

CDR3nt: TGTGCCAGCAGCCCCAGCGGGAGGGCAGATACGCAGTATTTT
CDR3aa: CASSPSGRADTQYF
j_gene: TRBJ2-3
d_gene: TRBD2
v_gene: TRBV6-5
abundance: once

CDR3nt: TGTTCCAGCAGCTTAAAACTATTGGGAGAGACCCAGTACTTC
CDR3aa: CSSSLKLLGETQYF
j_gene: TRBJ2-5
d_gene: -
v_gene: TRBV7-9
abundance: -

CDR3nt: TGTGCCAGCAGTTTCAGTTTAGCGGGCAGCACAGATACGCAGTATTTT
CDR3aa: CASSFSLAGSTDTQYF
j_gene: TRBJ2-3
d_gene: TRBD2
v_gene: TRBV7-9
abundance: -

CDR3nt: TGTGCCAGCAGTTTGCACGACTCCTTACCCTCCTACGAGCAGTACTTC
CDR3aa: CASSLHDSLPSYEQYF
j_gene: TRBJ2-7
d_gene: -
v_gene: TRBV28
abundance: -

CDR3nt: TGTGCCAGCAGCTTCGAGGGGGTAGCTAACTATGGCTACACCTTC
CDR3aa: CASSFEGVANYGYTF
j_gene: TRBJ1-2
d_gene: -
v_gene: TRBV5-4
abundance: -

CDR3nt: TGTGCCAGCAGCCCCGTAGGGGTTCCCTACGAGCAGTACTTC
CDR3aa: CASSPVGVPYEQYF
j_gene: TRBJ2-7
d_gene: -
v_gene: TRBV9
abundance: -

CDR3nt: TGTGCCAGCAGTTTAATCTGGGCGCGAGACTACGAGCAGTACTTC
CDR3aa: CASSLIWARDYEQYF
j_gene: TRBJ2-7
d_gene: -
v_gene: TRBV27
abundance: -

CDR3nt: TGTGCCTTTTCACCGGGACTTTACAATGAGCAGTTCTTC
CDR3aa: CAFSPGLYNEQFF
j_gene: TRBJ2-1
d_gene: -
v_gene: TRBV30
abundance: -

CDR3nt: TGTGCCAGCAGCTTAGTCCGAAGGGCGGGAGTTTCGAATGAGCAGTTCTTC
CDR3aa: CASSLVRRAGVSNEQFF
j_gene: TRBJ2-1
d_gene: TRBD2
v_gene: TRBV7-8
abundance: few

CDR3nt: TGTGCCAGCAGCTATGACAGGGTTCGGGCTGAAGCTTTCTTT
CDR3aa: CASSYDRVRAEAFF
j_gene: TRBJ1-1
d_gene: TRBD1
v_gene: TRBV7-3
abundance: -

CDR3nt: TGTGCCAGCAGTGCGTGGCCACCCCAGCATTTT
CDR3aa: CASSAWPPQHF
j_gene: TRBJ1-5
d_gene: -
v_gene: TRBV6-1
abundance: -

CDR3nt: TGTGCCAGCAGTGAAAGCGGGACTAAGCAGTTCTTC
CDR3aa: CASSESGTKQFF
j_gene: TRBJ2-1
d_gene: TRBD2
v_gene: TRBV25-1
abundance: -

CDR3nt: TGCGCCAGCAGCCTGGCGGGAGATAATTCACCCCTCCACTTT
CDR3aa: CASSLAGDNSPLHF
j_gene: TRBJ1-6
d_gene: -
v_gene: TRBV5-1
abundance: -

CDR3nt: TGTGCCAGCAGTTACTTCAGTTCGGGTTCACCCCTCCACTTT
CDR3aa: CASSYFSSGSPLHF
j_gene: TRBJ1-6
d_gene: -
v_gene: TRBV6-5
abundance: -

CDR3nt: TGTGCCAGCAGCTTAGTGGGCCTCTACGAGCAGTACTTC
CDR3aa: CASSLVGLYEQYF
j_gene: TRBJ2-7
d_gene: -
v_gene: TRBV7-9
abundance: -

CDR3nt: TGTGCCAGCAGCTTAGAGGGGGCCAGGGGCTCAGCCAAAAACATTCAGTACTTC
CDR3aa: CASSLEGARGSAKNIQYF
j_gene: TRBJ2-4
d_gene: TRBD1
v_gene: TRBV7-9
abundance: -

CDR3nt: TGCGCCAGCAGCTTAACTAGCGGTTCAGATACGCAGTATTTT
CDR3aa: CASSLTSGSDTQYF
j_gene: TRBJ2-3
d_gene: TRBD2
v_gene: TRBV5-1
abundance: -

CDR3nt: TGTGCCAGCAGTCCATCGGGACTCCAATTCACCGGGGAGCTGTTTTTT
CDR3aa: CASSPSGLQFTGELFF
j_gene: TRBJ2-2
d_gene: -
v_gene: TRBV28
abundance: -

CDR3nt: TGTGCCATCAGTGACGCGGGGGGGATAGATACGCAGTATTTT
CDR3aa: CAISDAGGIDTQYF
j_gene: TRBJ2-3
d_gene: TRBD2
v_gene: TRBV10-3
abundance: -

CDR3nt: TGTGCCAGCAGTTCGACAGGGCTGCAGCAGTACTTC
CDR3aa: CASSSTGLQQYF
j_gene: TRBJ2-7
d_gene: TRBD1
v_gene: TRBV27
abundance: -

CDR3nt: TGTGCCAGCAGTGAAGGATGGAGAGAGACCCAGTACTTC
CDR3aa: CASSEGWRETQYF
j_gene: TRBJ2-5
d_gene: -
v_gene: TRBV2
abundance: -

CDR3nt: TGTGCCAGCAGGTTCCAGGGGGCAGGAGGCGAAAAACTGTTTTTT
CDR3aa: CASRFQGAGGEKLFF
j_gene: TRBJ1-4
d_gene: TRBD1
v_gene: TRBV2
abundance: few

CDR3nt: TGTGCCAGCAGTTTATCGGGACAGGGACTCTACGAGCAGTACTTC
CDR3aa: CASSLSGQGLYEQYF
j_gene: TRBJ2-7
d_gene: TRBD1
v_gene: TRBV28
abundance: -

CDR3nt: TGTGCCAGCAATCAAGCCCACCATCTAGCGGATGACTACAATGAGCAGTTCTTC
CDR3aa: CASNQAHHLADDYNEQFF
j_gene: TRBJ2-1
d_gene: TRBD2
v_gene: TRBV2
abundance: -

CDR3nt: TGTGCCAGCAGCTTACGGGACAGATACACTGAAGCTTTCTTT
CDR3aa: CASSLRDRYTEAFF
j_gene: TRBJ1-1
d_gene: TRBD1
v_gene: TRBV5-8
abundance: -

CDR3nt: TGTGCCAGCAGCCCCGGACTACTGCGGGACGAGCAGTACTTC
CDR3aa: CASSPGLLRDEQYF
j_gene: TRBJ2-7
d_gene: -
v_gene: TRBV5-6
abundance: -